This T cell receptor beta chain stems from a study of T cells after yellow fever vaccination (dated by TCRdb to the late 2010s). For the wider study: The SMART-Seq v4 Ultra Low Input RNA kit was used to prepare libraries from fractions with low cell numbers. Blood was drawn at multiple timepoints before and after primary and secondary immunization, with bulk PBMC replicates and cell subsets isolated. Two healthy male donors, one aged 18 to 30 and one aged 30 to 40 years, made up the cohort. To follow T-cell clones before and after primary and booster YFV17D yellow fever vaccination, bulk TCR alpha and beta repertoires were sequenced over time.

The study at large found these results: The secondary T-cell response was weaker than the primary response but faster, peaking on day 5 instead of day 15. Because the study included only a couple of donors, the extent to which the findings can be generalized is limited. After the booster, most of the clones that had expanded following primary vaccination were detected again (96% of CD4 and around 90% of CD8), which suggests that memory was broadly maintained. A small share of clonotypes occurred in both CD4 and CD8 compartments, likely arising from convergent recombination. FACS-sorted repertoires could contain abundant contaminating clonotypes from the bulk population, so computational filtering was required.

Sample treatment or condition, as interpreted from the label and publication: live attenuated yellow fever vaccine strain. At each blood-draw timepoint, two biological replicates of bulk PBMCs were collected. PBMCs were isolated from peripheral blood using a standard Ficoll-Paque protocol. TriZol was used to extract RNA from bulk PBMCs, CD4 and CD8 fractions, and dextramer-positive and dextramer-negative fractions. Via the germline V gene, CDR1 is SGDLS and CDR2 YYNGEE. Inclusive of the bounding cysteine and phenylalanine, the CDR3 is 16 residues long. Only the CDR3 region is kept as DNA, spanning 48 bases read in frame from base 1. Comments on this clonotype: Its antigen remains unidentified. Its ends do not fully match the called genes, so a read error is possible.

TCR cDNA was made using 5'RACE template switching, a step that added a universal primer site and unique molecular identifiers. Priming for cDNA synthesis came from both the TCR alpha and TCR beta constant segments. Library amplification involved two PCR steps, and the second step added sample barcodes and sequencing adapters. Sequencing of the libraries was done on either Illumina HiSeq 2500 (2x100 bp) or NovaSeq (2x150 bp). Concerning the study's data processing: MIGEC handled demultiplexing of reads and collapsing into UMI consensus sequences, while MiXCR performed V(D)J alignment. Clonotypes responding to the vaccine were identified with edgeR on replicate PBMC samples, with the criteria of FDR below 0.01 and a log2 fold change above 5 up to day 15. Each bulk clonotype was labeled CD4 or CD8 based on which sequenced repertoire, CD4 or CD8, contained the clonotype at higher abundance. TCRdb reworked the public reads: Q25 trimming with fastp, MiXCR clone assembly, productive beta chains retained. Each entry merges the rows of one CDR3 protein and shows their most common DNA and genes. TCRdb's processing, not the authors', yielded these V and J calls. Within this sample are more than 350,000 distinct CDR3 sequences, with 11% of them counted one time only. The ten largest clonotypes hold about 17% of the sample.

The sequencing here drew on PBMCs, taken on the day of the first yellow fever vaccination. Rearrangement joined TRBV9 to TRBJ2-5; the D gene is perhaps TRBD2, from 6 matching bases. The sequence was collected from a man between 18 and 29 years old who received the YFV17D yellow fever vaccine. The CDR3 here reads CASSPRGLGRQEIQYF. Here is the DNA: TGTGCCAGCAGCCCTCGGGGGTTAGGGAGACAAGAGATCCAGTACTTC.